These T cell receptor beta chains were read from a single sample in a study of blood T cells in healthy people across ages. From the 5' RACE reads, TCRdb called clonotypes with MiXCR, one entry per CDR3 protein. The repertoire holds about 1 million distinct CDR3 sequences, with more than 40% as singletons. Sequencing was carried out using blood. These TCRs come from a woman aged 60 to 75 in good health. Each CDR3 is given with its conserved first and last residue. Each record gives: V gene, D gene, clone size, J gene, CDR3 protein, CDR3 DNA. The D gene is left open where the match is weak. The listing skips clone size in some rows; elsewhere it reads once, few, many or a size class.

>TRBV4-1|-|few|TRBJ2-1
CASSQVVSLLEQFF
TGCGCCAGCAGCCAAGTTGTTAGTTTGCTTGAGCAGTTCTTC
>TRBV6-5|-|many|TRBJ1-2
CASSYGADYGYTF
TGTGCCAGCAGTTACGGGGCAGACTATGGCTACACCTTC
>TRBV29-1|-|few|TRBJ1-4
CSVGSNEKLFF
TGCAGCGTAGGGAGTAATGAAAAACTGTTTTTT
>TRBV25-1|-|few|TRBJ2-5
CASTSIETQYF
TGTGCCAGCACCAGCATAGAGACCCAGTACTTC
>TRBV3-1|TRBD2|few|TRBJ2-1
CASSQGTSGFEQFF
TGTGCCAGCAGCCAAGGGACTAGCGGGTTTGAGCAGTTCTTC
>TRBV20-1|-|-|TRBJ1-5
CSARGLADVHQPQHF
TGCAGTGCTAGGGGGCTGGCCGATGTACATCAGCCCCAGCATTTT
>TRBV6-2/TRBV6-3|-|-|TRBJ2-5
CASDGLGGQETQYF
TGTGCCAGCGACGGACTGGGGGGACAAGAGACCCAGTACTTC
>TRBV28|TRBD1|few|TRBJ2-4
CASSLSTGTGKNIQYF
TGTGCCAGCAGTCTATCCACCGGGACAGGGAAAAACATTCAGTACTTC
>TRBV4-2|TRBD1|few|TRBJ1-2
CASSPQTGGGYGYTF
TGTGCCAGCAGCCCGCAGACAGGGGGCGGGTATGGCTACACCTTC
>TRBV29-1|-|-|TRBJ2-5
CSVARDWGFTETQYF
TGCAGCGTTGCGAGGGACTGGGGGTTTACAGAGACCCAGTACTTC
>TRBV9|-|-|TRBJ1-6
CASSVGQNNSPLHF
TGTGCCAGCAGCGTAGGACAGAATAATTCACCCCTCCACTTT
>TRBV20-1|-|-|TRBJ1-2
CSASKFGTGASNYGHTF
-
>TRBV7-3|TRBD1|once|TRBJ2-5
CASSPKSSGTGGGETQYF
TGTGCCAGCAGCCCCAAATCTTCCGGGACAGGGGGCGGAGAGACCCAGTACTTC
>TRBV15|-|few|TRBJ2-1
CATSRASLSYNEQFF
TGTGCCACCAGCAGAGCTAGTCTCTCCTACAATGAGCAGTTCTTC
>TRBV6-5|TRBD2|-|TRBJ2-1
CASSYSIGGRDGEQFF
TGTGCCAGCAGTTACTCGATAGGCGGGAGGGATGGTGAGCAGTTCTTC
>TRBV4-2|TRBD2|few|TRBJ2-1
CASSQYIAGDEYNEQFF
TGTGCCAGCAGCCAGTATATAGCGGGAGATGAGTACAATGAGCAGTTCTTC
>TRBV4-2|-|few|TRBJ1-1
CASSHILRGEVNTEAFF
TGTGCCAGCAGCCATATACTCCGGGGTGAGGTGAACACTGAAGCTTTCTTT
>TRBV15|TRBD2|few|TRBJ2-7
CATSRDLAGSYEQYF
TGTGCCACCAGCAGAGATCTAGCGGGATCCTACGAGCAGTACTTC
>TRBV27|-|few|TRBJ2-3
CASSLSVVDTQYF
TGTGCCAGCAGTTTATCGGTGGTAGATACGCAGTATTTT
>TRBV5-1|-|many|TRBJ2-3
CASSFSGGTDTQYF
TGTGCCAGCAGTTTTTCTGGCGGAACAGATACGCAGTATTTT
>TRBV20-1|-|-|TRBJ2-6
CSAASGANVLTF
TGCAGTGCCGCCTCTGGGGCCAACGTCCTGACTTTC
>TRBV29-1|-|few|TRBJ2-7
CSVGSSRSYEQYF
TGCAGCGTTGGGTCTAGCCGGTCTTACGAGCAGTACTTC
>TRBV5-1|TRBD2|-|TRBJ2-3
CASSFFASGTDTQYF
TGCGCCAGCAGCTTTTTTGCTAGCGGGACAGATACGCAGTATTTT
>TRBV27|-|few|TRBJ2-3
CASSFGDGTDTQYF
TGTGCCAGCAGTTTCGGGGACGGCACAGATACGCAGTATTTT
>TRBV15|TRBD2|few|TRBJ2-1
CATSLGGEQFF
TGTGCCACCAGCCTCGGGGGGGAGCAGTTCTTC
>TRBV6-2/TRBV6-3|-|-|TRBJ1-2
CASSADSYGYTF
TGTGCCAGCAGTGCGGACAGCTATGGCTACACCTTC
>TRBV7-2|TRBD1|-|TRBJ1-2
CASSYRGNPRNGYTF
TGTGCCAGCAGCTACAGGGGTAACCCCCGAAATGGCTACACCTTC
>TRBV20-1|-|-|TRBJ2-1
CSADGGPNLNEQFF
TGCAGTGCTGATGGAGGGCCGAATCTCAATGAGCAGTTCTTC
>TRBV11-3|TRBD2|-|TRBJ2-1
CASSPGTSGRDYNEQFF
TGTGCCAGCAGCCCAGGGACTAGCGGGAGGGATTACAATGAGCAGTTCTTC
>TRBV7-9|TRBD2|few|TRBJ2-1
CASSLALGLANEQFF
TGTGCCAGCAGCTTAGCGCTTGGACTAGCGAATGAGCAGTTCTTC
>TRBV10-3|TRBD1|-|TRBJ2-1
CATRDRVYNEQFF
TGTGCCACCCGGGACAGGGTTTACAATGAGCAGTTCTTC
>TRBV28|-|few|TRBJ2-6
CASGPHRAGANVLTF
TGTGCCAGTGGACCTCATAGAGCTGGGGCCAACGTCCTGACTTTC
>TRBV7-2|-|-|TRBJ2-7
CASSLSAGVIDEQYF
TGTGCCAGCAGCCTCAGCGCCGGGGTTATAGACGAGCAGTACTTC
>TRBV28|TRBD2|-|TRBJ2-3
CASREGTSTTDTQYF
TGTGCCAGCAGGGAAGGGACTAGCACCACAGATACGCAGTATTTT
>TRBV2|-|few|TRBJ1-2
CASSEVYGYTF
TGTGCCAGCAGTGAAGTGTACGGCTACACCTTC
>TRBV10-3|TRBD1|-|TRBJ2-7
CAISPAGTGIYEQYF
TGTGCCATCAGTCCAGCCGGGACAGGGATTTACGAGCAGTACTTC
>TRBV12-3/TRBV12-4|-|-|TRBJ1-5
CASSAGTAPAPQHF
TGTGCCAGCAGTGCCGGGACGGCGCCCGCGCCCCAGCATTTT
>TRBV15|-|few|TRBJ2-1
CATSRTRRDEQFF
TGTGCCACCAGCAGAACTAGGAGGGATGAGCAGTTCTTC
>TRBV29-1|-|few|TRBJ2-6
CSVEQGAGANVLTF
TGCAGCGTGGAACAGGGCGCCGGGGCCAACGTCCTGACTTTC
>TRBV28|TRBD1|once|TRBJ2-3
CASSRRWTGGADTQYF
TGTGCCAGCAGCCGTCGATGGACAGGGGGGGCAGATACGCAGTATTTT
>TRBV5-1|-|few|TRBJ2-4
CASSLLGERNIQYF
TGCGCCAGCAGCTTGTTGGGGGAGAGAAACATTCAGTACTTC
>TRBV6-1|TRBD2|few|TRBJ2-7
CASRLAGVNEQYF
TGTGCCAGCCGACTAGCGGGAGTTAACGAGCAGTACTTC